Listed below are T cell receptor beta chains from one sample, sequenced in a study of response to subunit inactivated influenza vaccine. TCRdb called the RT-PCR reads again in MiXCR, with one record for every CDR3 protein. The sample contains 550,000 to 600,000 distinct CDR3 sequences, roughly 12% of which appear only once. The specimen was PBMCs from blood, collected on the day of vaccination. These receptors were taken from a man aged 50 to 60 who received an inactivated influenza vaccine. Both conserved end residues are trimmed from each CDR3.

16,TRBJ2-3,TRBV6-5,ASSYSLQGETETDTQY
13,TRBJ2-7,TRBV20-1,SARELAGGVYEQY
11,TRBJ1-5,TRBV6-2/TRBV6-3,ASSYGQGQPQH
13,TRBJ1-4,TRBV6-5,ASSYSGTRHEKLF
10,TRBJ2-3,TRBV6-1,ASSDALDTQY
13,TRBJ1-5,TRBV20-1,SARDPGGENQPQH
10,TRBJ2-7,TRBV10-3,AISESTNEQY
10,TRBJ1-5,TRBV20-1,SAGTANQPQH
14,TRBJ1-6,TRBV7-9,ASSRDPGQGSSPLH
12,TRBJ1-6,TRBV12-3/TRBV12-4,ASRQRGTSSPLH
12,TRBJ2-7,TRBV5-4,ASSLEARENEQY
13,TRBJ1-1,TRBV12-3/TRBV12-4,ASSLGEGAVAEAF
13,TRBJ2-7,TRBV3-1,ASSKEVPLTYEQY
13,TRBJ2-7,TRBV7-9,ASSPKQGGTYEQY
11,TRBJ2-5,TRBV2,ATSPWDEETQY
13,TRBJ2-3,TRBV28,ASSIRRSSSDTQY
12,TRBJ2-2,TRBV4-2,ASSQNGDTGELF
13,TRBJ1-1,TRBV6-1,ASSGTRTGATEAF
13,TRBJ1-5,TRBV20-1,SARAGRTRNQPQH
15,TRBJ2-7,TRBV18,ASSLRPDRRSSYEQY
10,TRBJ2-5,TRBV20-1,SAPTSSETQY
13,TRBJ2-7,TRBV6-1,ASRPSGTRMFEQY
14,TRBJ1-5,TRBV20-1,SASKLGEHSNQPQH
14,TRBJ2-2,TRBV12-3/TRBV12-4,ASSLMGTGFTGELF
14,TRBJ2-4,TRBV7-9,ASSQIRGRTKNIQY
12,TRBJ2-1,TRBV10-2,ASRGAGGNNEQF
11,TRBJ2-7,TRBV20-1,SAAGRFSYEQY
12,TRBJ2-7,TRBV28,ASSFTYRVYEQY
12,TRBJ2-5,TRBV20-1,SARDFIRLETQY
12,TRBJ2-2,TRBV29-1,SGEGQLGTGELF
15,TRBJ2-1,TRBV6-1,ASSPGLAGGYINEQF
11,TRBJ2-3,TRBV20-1,SARDGGPDTQY
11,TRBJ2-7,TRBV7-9,ASSWNQGSEQY
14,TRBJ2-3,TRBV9,ASSLGTSGATDTQY
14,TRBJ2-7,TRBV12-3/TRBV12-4,ASSDIGTGGFYEQY
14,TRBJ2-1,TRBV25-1,ASYVYGTGVYNEQF
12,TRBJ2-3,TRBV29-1,SVVGLRGADTQY
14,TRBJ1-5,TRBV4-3,ASSQGALDSNQPQH
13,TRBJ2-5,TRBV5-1,ASRAESLMKETQY
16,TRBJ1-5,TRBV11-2,ASSPSGGQTFTYQPQH
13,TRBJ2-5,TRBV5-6,ASSSPGGIGETQY
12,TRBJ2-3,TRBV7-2,ASSLGARTDTQY
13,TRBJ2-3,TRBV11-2,ASSRLAGVGDTQY
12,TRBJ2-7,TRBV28,ASSPRQTPYEQY
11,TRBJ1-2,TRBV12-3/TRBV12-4,ASSTRQNYGYT
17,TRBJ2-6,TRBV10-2,ASRPSGGAWTGGANVLT
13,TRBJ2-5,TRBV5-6,ASDRVGTAQETQY
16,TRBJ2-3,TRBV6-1,ASRTGGLSSGSTDTQY
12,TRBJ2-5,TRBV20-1,SARERLRGETQY
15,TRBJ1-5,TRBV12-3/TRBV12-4,ASSLAGGAGGGQPQH
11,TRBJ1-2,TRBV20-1,SAMGQGADGYT
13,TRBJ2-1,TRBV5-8,ASSPPGLAFREQF